The next 11 T cell receptor beta chains were all read from a single sample in a study of radiotherapy plus CTLA-4 blockade in lung cancer. Generated by immunoSEQ multiplex PCR, the TCRdb table keeps only in-frame clones and is missing some. This table has 20,000 to 25,000 clones, about 73% appearing once. The sample consisted of peripheral blood, taken from a patient treated with radiotherapy plus ipilimumab. All receptors derive from a human donor with non-small cell lung cancer who had stable disease on radiotherapy plus ipilimumab.

This clone was detected a few times. The CDR3 is CASSPPRTGTEAFF. The CDR3, as DNA: TGTGCCAGCTCACCACCGCGAACAGGTACGGAAGCTTTCTTT. V usage is TRBV18 and J usage is TRBJ1-1, with D possibly TRBD1 on 5 matching bases. Trimming stripped 0 bases from V and 8 bases from J, with 13 bases between. The CDR3 runs to 14 residues. Germline lookup yields CDR1 KGHSH and CDR2 LQKENI.

This chain joins TRBV19 and TRBJ1-1; no clear D gene. V was clipped by 3 bases and J by 3 bases, with 8 bases between them. Germline lookup yields CDR1 LNHDA and CDR2 SQIVND (reference sequence). The CDR3 has 13 residues. CDR3 region: CASSIRVHTEAFF. CDR3 sequence (DNA): TGTGCCAGTAGTATTCGGGTGCACACTGAAGCTTTCTTT.

The chain links TRBV11-3 to TRBJ2-1; TRBD2 matches 7 bases. The CDR3 is made up of 17 amino acids. Germline CDR1 reads SGHNT; CDR2 reads YENEEA. J was trimmed by 4 bases and V by 0 bases; bases with no gene match: 9. CDR3 protein: CASSLDWPSGKYNEQFF. As DNA, the CDR3 is TGTGCCAGCAGCTTAGATTGGCCTAGCGGAAAGTACAATGAGCAGTTCTTC.

The chain employs TRBV5-1 and TRBJ2-2; TRBD2 matches 10 bases. CDR3 size: 16 residues. V lost 5 bases and J lost 3; bases outside the gene matches: 7. Germline values: CDR1 SGHRS, CDR2 YFSETQ. As DNA, the CDR3 is TGCGCCAGCAGTCCTAGCGGGAGTTTCGACACCGGGGAGCTGTTTTTT. Its translation: CASSPSGSFDTGELFF. Based on the CDR3 plus reference TRBV5-1 and TRBJ2-2, the full variable domain is KAGVTQTPRYLIKTRGQQVTLSCSPISGHRSVSWYQQTPGQGLQFLFEYFSETQRNKGNFPGRFSGRQFSNSRSEMNVSTLELGDSALYLCASSPSGSFDTGELFFGEGSRLTVL.

The V gene is TRBV6-4, the J gene TRBJ2-2, with D perhaps TRBD1 (6 bases). This CDR3 region has 15 residues. The V gene's germline CDR1 is MRHNA and CDR2 SNTAGT. V was clipped by 0 bases and J by 3 bases, with 8 bases between them. CDR3 DNA: TGTGCCAGCAGTGACTCCTACAGGGACACCGGGGAGCTGTTTTTT. It translates to CASSDSYRDTGELFF.

In this sample, this clone turned up once. The CDR3 DNA reads as TGTGCCAGTAAATGGTTGGGGATGAACACTGAAGCTTTCTTT. Protein product: CASKWLGMNTEAFF. V gene TRBV19 combines with J gene TRBJ1-1; D gene unclear. Germline values: CDR1 LNHDA, CDR2 SQIVND (reference sequence). This CDR3 is 14 amino acids long. The ends were cut back, 7 bases at V and 0 bases at J, with 12 bases in the middle.

V usage is TRBV11-2 and J usage is TRBJ2-5; 7 bases match TRBD2. The germline V gene has CDR1 SGHAT and CDR2 FQNNGV. The CDR3 sequence is 15 residues long. The junction had 6 bases not matched to a gene; V was cut back by 5 bases and J by 0 bases. CDR3 bases: TGTGCCAGCAGCCCACTACTAGCGAACCAAGAGACCCAGTACTTC. Translating it yields CASSPLLANQETQYF.

This chain connects TRBV9 to TRBJ2-3, with 10 bases lining up with TRBD2. The ends lost 6 bases at V and 1 base at J; junction bases unmatched: 2. This CDR3 contains 14 residues. CDR1 and CDR2 from the germline V gene are SGDLS and YYNGEE. CDR3 sequence: CASTTSGGTDTQYF. The DNA for the CDR3 is TGTGCCAGCACCACTAGCGGGGGCACAGATACGCAGTATTTT.

V gene TRBV5-6 combines with J gene TRBJ2-7; 11 bases match TRBD2. CDR1 and CDR2 (germline): SGHDT, YYEEEE. After removal of 0 bases from V and 6 bases from J, the junction contained 5 bases not matched to a gene. The CDR3 is 15 amino acids. CDR3 sequence reads: CASSLAGTSGIEQYF. In DNA form, the CDR3 reads TGTGCCAGCAGCTTGGCGGGGACTAGCGGCATCGAGCAGTACTTC.

The chain combines TRBV5-5 with TRBJ2-7; 10 nucleotides match TRBD1. The CDR3 is made up of 16 amino acids. CDR1 and CDR2 from the germline V gene are SGHKS and YYEKEE (reference sequence). The ends lost 4 bases at V and 1 base at J; junction bases unmatched: 8. This chain's CDR3 is CASSLTGGLGSYEQYF. In DNA form, the CDR3 reads TGTGCCAGCAGCCTGACAGGGGGCCTTGGGTCCTACGAGCAGTACTTC.

This chain connects TRBV2 to TRBJ2-7, with D possibly being TRBD1 (5 bases). The CDR3 covers 13 residues. Trimming shortened V by 6 bases and J by 0 bases, and 9 bases separated the two germline ends. CDR1 is SNHLY, CDR2 FYNNEI, per germline. This chain's CDR3 is CASRYRTSYEQYF. CDR3 nucleotides: TGTGCCAGCAGGTACAGGACCTCCTACGAGCAGTACTTC.